This T cell receptor (beta chain) was documented in a study of T cells in Graves' hyperthyroidism and ophthalmopathy. On the study more broadly: Peripheral blood draws took place at initial diagnosis, ahead of any treatment.

Overall study results and limits: It was a median roughly 6.5 months before onset that the model predicted ophthalmopathy.

Of note for this clonotype: The antigen remains undetermined.

The V segment lost 5 bases and the J segment 1 base; nucleotides outside the gene matches: 15. This CDR3 is built from 20 residues. Germline V gene sequence: CDR1 SGHTA, CDR2 FQGNSA. Together with thyroid ultrasound, orbital computed tomography, serum thyroxine and TRAb, clinical symptoms were used for diagnoses. The PBMCs had their origin in 10 ml of fresh peripheral blood. The source material, RNA transcripts, was used to amplify TCR beta CDR3 regions. Primed by the HTBI set, a first-round RT-PCR was run on the TCR CDR3. TCRdb re-derived calls from the multiplex PCR reads in MiXCR, one entry per CDR3 protein. The sample has 530,000 or so distinct CDR3 sequences, roughly 25% seen once.

Material for sequencing was blood. V is TRBV7-2 and J is TRBJ1-6; TRBD1 matches at 9 bases. The clonotype was recovered from a woman aged 25 to 39 with Graves' ophthalmopathy. Here the CDR3 reads CASSHPPGTGRPSYNSPLHF. DNA for the CDR3: TGTGCCAGCAGCCACCCCCCCGGGACAGGGCGACCGTCCTATAATTCACCCCTCCACTTT.